Listed here are 25 T cell receptor beta chains from one sample, sequenced in a study of technical replicates of blood from a few donors. Sequencing used immunoSEQ multiplex PCR; TCRdb keeps in-frame clones, though not all of them. The sample records just over 80,000 clones, just over 95% being singletons. The specimen sequenced was T cells isolated from PBMCs. These receptors originate from a human donor in good health.

V is TRBV4-1 and J is TRBJ2-5; TRBD2 aligns across 7 bases. Germline CDR1 and CDR2: MGHRA and YSYEKL. J gave up 5 bases and V 4 bases, and 4 bases lay outside the gene matches. This CDR3 comprises 13 residues. CDR3 bases: TGCGCCAGCAGCCCCCAGCGGGACGAGACCCAGTACTTC. It encodes CASSPQRDETQYF.

The chain is built from TRBV9 and TRBJ1-2; weak D call: TRBD1 (5 bases). CDR3 length: 17 residues. Deletions cut 1 base from V and 0 bases from J, with 16 bases between. Germline CDR1 SGDLS, CDR2 YYNGEE. CDR3 sequence: CASSVSTDSPSNYGYTF. The DNA for the CDR3 is TGTGCCAGCAGCGTATCGACAGATTCACCGTCTAACTATGGCTACACCTTC.

The chain recombines TRBV6-1 with TRBJ2-1; D is perhaps TRBD1 (6 bases). Germline CDR1 reads MNHNS; CDR2 reads SASEGT. CDR3 length: 11 amino acids. Trimming took 6 bases from V and 7 from J, leaving 7 bases between them. The CDR3 DNA reads as TGTGCCAGCAGAGACAGGAATGAGCAGTTCTTC. Translation gives CASRDRNEQFF.

This chain uses TRBV4-1 with TRBJ2-2; the D is unclear. The V end was cut by 1 base, the J end by 3 bases, with 6 bases between. Germline V gene data show CDR1 as MGHRA and CDR2 as YSYEKL. CDR3 length equals 14 residues. The CDR3 loop is CASSQGAYTGELFF. The CDR3 DNA follows: TGCGCCAGCAGCCAAGGGGCTTACACCGGGGAGCTGTTTTTT.

The V call is TRBV13, the J call TRBJ2-5; 8 nucleotides line up with TRBD1. Germline loops: CDR1 PRHDT, CDR2 FYEKMQ (reference sequence). The CDR3 consists of 14 residues. V lost 5 bases and J lost 5; bases outside the gene matches: 7. In DNA, the CDR3 is TGTGCCAGCAGCGCCCCGGACAGGGTGGAGACCCAGTACTTC. Its translation: CASSAPDRVETQYF.

The V call is TRBV9, the J call TRBJ2-4; D is unresolved. The CDR3 spans 14 residues. Germline V lookup: CDR1 SGDLS, CDR2 YYNGEE. Trimming left V 0 bases short and J 8 bases short, with 12 bases between. CDR3 region: CASSVVPTEDIQYF. CDR3 bases: TGTGCCAGCAGCGTAGTTCCCACTGAAGACATTCAGTACTTC.

The rearrangement uses TRBV2 and TRBJ2-7; perhaps TRBD2 as D (6 bases). The germline V gene has CDR1 SNHLY and CDR2 FYNNEI. This CDR3 contains 16 residues. V was cut by 5 bases and J by 1 base, with 18 bases left in between. Written as DNA, the CDR3 is TGTGCCAGCAGTAGAGTAGCGGTCCTAAGTTCCTACGAGCAGTACTTC. This sequence encodes CASSRVAVLSSYEQYF.

The chain is built from TRBV4-3 and TRBJ2-2; 7 bases match TRBD1. Losses at the gene ends were 3 bases for V and 6 bases for J; bases not matched to a gene: 1. CDR3 length: 13 residues. Germline V CDR1 and CDR2: LGHNA, YSLEER. For the CDR3, the DNA is TGCGCCAGCAGCCATACAGGGGCCGGGGAGCTGTTTTTT. Translated: CASSHTGAGELFF.

J is TRBJ1-5 and V is TRBV2, with unresolved D. Germline-derived CDR1 and CDR2 are SNHLY and FYNNEI. V lost 4 bases and J lost 4, with 11 bases in between. The CDR3 covers 14 residues. The CDR3 protein is CASSVAIHNQPQHF. The DNA of the CDR3 is TGTGCCAGCAGTGTGGCAATCCATAATCAGCCCCAGCATTTT.

This rearrangement joins TRBV4-3 to TRBJ1-3, with D perhaps TRBD1 (6 bases). This CDR3 is built from 16 residues. CDR1 and CDR2 (germline): LGHNA, YSLEER. V gave up 2 bases and J gave up 1 base, with 12 bases separating them. The CDR3 region has the DNA TGCGCCAGCAGCCAAATACAGGGCACGTCTGGAAACACCATATATTTT. Protein product: CASSQIQGTSGNTIYF.

This sequence joins TRBV27 and TRBJ2-7, with TRBD2 matching over 10 bases. The length of the CDR3 is 15 residues. Germline assignment: CDR1 MNHEY and CDR2 SMNVEV (reference sequence). The J segment lost 2 bases and the V segment lost 7 bases, leaving 8 bases of the junction unmatched. CDR3 sequence reads: CASNGSGRPPYEQYF. Written as DNA, the CDR3 is TGTGCCAGCAACGGTAGCGGGAGGCCCCCCTACGAGCAGTACTTC.

The chain uses TRBV4-1 and TRBJ2-5; 14 nucleotides align to TRBD2. Trimming took 1 base from V and 3 from J; bases not matched to a gene: 4. The V gene's germline CDR1 is MGHRA and CDR2 YSYEKL. CDR3 length equals 17 residues. The CDR3, as DNA: TGCGCCAGCAGCCAAGGGAGACTAGCGGGAGGGAAAGAGACCCAGTACTTC. It is translated as CASSQGRLAGGKETQYF.

The V gene is TRBV19, the J gene TRBJ1-2; 7 positions match TRBD1. There are 13 residues in the CDR3. V gave up 7 bases and J gave up 8 bases; unmatched junction bases: 10. CDR1 and CDR2 (germline): LNHDA, SQIVND (reference sequence). CDR3 protein: CASNYRGSEGYTF. CDR3 in DNA: TGTGCCAGTAACTACAGGGGATCAGAGGGCTACACCTTC.

The chain is built from TRBV9 and TRBJ2-1; 9 nucleotides line up with TRBD2. Looked up from germline, CDR1 is SGDLS and CDR2 is YYNGEE. The J segment lost 8 bases and the V segment lost 0 bases, leaving 9 bases of the junction unmatched. The CDR3 extends over 16 amino acids. The DNA of the CDR3 is TGTGCCAGCAGCGTAGAGGGCGGGAGGGCCCTAGATGAGCAGTTCTTC. Protein sequence: CASSVEGGRALDEQFF.

The V call is TRBV27, the J call TRBJ2-7, with 10 bases lining up with TRBD2. Germline assignment: CDR1 MNHEY and CDR2 SMNVEV (reference sequence). The CDR3 loop spans 14 amino acids. With 2 bases clipped from V and 2 bases from J, the junction kept 0 bases outside the gene matches. CDR3 amino acids: CASSLGLAAYEQYF. The CDR3 nucleotides read TGTGCCAGCAGTTTAGGACTAGCGGCCTACGAGCAGTACTTC.

The chain carries TRBV6-1 and TRBJ1-2; D not resolved. Looked up from germline, CDR1 is MNHNS and CDR2 is SASEGT. This CDR3 has 11 amino acids. The ends were cut back, 5 bases at V and 7 bases at J, with 8 bases in the middle. The CDR3: CASSISGGYTF. CDR3 coding DNA: TGTGCCAGCAGTATCAGTGGTGGCTACACCTTC.

The V and J genes are TRBV7-9 and TRBJ2-3, with TRBD2 identical over 10 bases. The CDR3 consists of 16 residues. Germline CDR1 reads SEHNR; CDR2 reads FQNEAQ (reference sequence). V was pared by 2 bases and J by 2 bases, with 4 bases of the junction left unmatched. The CDR3: CASSLITSGATDTQYF. The CDR3 DNA reads as TGTGCCAGCAGCTTAATCACTAGCGGGGCCACAGATACGCAGTATTTT.

This chain uses TRBV4-2 with TRBJ2-2; TRBD2 agrees at 9 bases. The trim removed 0 bases at V and 3 bases at J, leaving 5 bases unmatched. Germline values: CDR1 LGHNA, CDR2 YNFKEQ. There are 17 residues in the CDR3. DNA of the CDR3: TGTGCCAGCAGCCAAGAGGCTAGCGGGATTTACACCGGGGAGCTGTTTTTT. This sequence encodes CASSQEASGIYTGELFF.

The genes are TRBV2 and TRBJ1-2; possibly TRBD1 for D (6 bases). V was trimmed by 4 bases and J by 8 bases, leaving 11 bases between them. CDR3 length equals 12 residues. Looked up from germline, CDR1 is SNHLY and CDR2 is FYNNEI. The CDR3 sequence is CASSGQVGGYTF. CDR3 DNA: TGTGCCAGCAGTGGACAGGTCGGCGGCTACACCTTC. Using reference TRBV2 and TRBJ1-2 for the parts outside the CDR3, the full variable domain is EPEVTQTPSHQVTQMGQEVILRCVPISNHLYFYWYRQILGQKVEFLVSFYNNEISEKSEIFDDQFSVERPDGSNFTLKIRSTKLEDSAMYFCASSGQVGGYTFGSGTRLTVV.

The genes are TRBV5-1 and TRBJ2-6; no firm D call. V gave up 2 bases and J gave up 0 bases, with 12 bases separating them. Per the germline V gene, CDR1 is SGHRS and CDR2 is YFSETQ. The CDR3 length is 17 residues. The CDR3 sequence: CASSLGTGVSGANVLTF. The CDR3 DNA follows: TGCGCCAGCAGCTTAGGTACTGGAGTCTCTGGGGCCAACGTCCTGACTTTC.

This chain connects TRBV7-8 to TRBJ1-5; D is uncertain. V was clipped by 1 base and J by 4 bases, with 8 bases between them. The CDR3 is made up of 14 amino acids. Germline V lookup: CDR1 SGHVS, CDR2 FQNEAQ. The CDR3 sequence: CASSLGDMNQPQHF. The CDR3 coding sequence is TGTGCCAGCAGCTTAGGCGACATGAATCAGCCCCAGCATTTT.

The CDR3 region is CASSPGLAAYNEQFF. In nucleotides, the CDR3 is TGTGCCAGCAGCCCCGGACTAGCGGCCTACAATGAGCAGTTCTTC. V and J are TRBV7-8 and TRBJ2-1, with 10 nucleotides matching TRBD2. Trimming cost V 5 bases and J 2 bases; bases outside gene matches: 3. The CDR3 covers 15 residues. Germline CDR1 reads SGHVS; CDR2 reads FQNEAQ.

The rearrangement links TRBV7-3 to TRBJ2-2, with 8 bases lining up with TRBD1. Germline V CDR1 and CDR2: SGHTA, FQGTGA. V lost 5 bases and J lost 1; bases outside the gene matches: 3. CDR3 length: 15 residues. CDR3 protein: CASSPGTGNTGELFF. Written as DNA, the CDR3 is TGTGCCAGCAGCCCGGGGACAGGGAACACCGGGGAGCTGTTTTTT. Together with reference TRBV7-3 and TRBJ2-2, the CDR3 gives the full variable domain: GAGVSQTPSNKVTEKGKYVELRCDPISGHTALYWYRQSLGQGPEFLIYFQGTGAADDSGLPNDRFFAVRPEGSVSTLKIQRTERGDSAVYLCASSPGTGNTGELFFGEGSRLTVL.

This chain joins TRBV7-9 and TRBJ2-7; TRBD1 might be the D (6 bases). Trimming shortened V by 4 bases and J by 5 bases, and 12 bases separated the two germline ends. The V gene's germline CDR1 is SEHNR and CDR2 FQNEAQ (reference sequence). The length of the CDR3 is 13 residues. The CDR3 region is CASSSRPGDEQYF. The CDR3 DNA sequence: TGTGCCAGCAGCTCAAGACCAGGGGACGAGCAGTACTTC.

The CDR3 region is CASRTGTGSQPQHF. In nucleotides, the CDR3 is TGTGCCAGCAGAACCGGGACAGGGTCTCAGCCCCAGCATTTT. The chain employs TRBV28 and TRBJ1-5; 9 positions agree with TRBD1. Germline CDR1 reads MDHEN; CDR2 reads SYDVKM. The trim removed 6 bases at V and 6 bases at J, leaving 6 bases unmatched. The CDR3 contains 14 residues. Looking up the rest from reference TRBV28 and TRBJ1-5 gives the full variable domain: DVKVTQSSRYLVKRTGEKVFLECVQDMDHENMFWYRQDPGLGLRLIYFSYDVKMKEKGDIPEGYSVSREKKERFSLILESASTNQTSMYLCASRTGTGSQPQHFGDGTRLSIL.